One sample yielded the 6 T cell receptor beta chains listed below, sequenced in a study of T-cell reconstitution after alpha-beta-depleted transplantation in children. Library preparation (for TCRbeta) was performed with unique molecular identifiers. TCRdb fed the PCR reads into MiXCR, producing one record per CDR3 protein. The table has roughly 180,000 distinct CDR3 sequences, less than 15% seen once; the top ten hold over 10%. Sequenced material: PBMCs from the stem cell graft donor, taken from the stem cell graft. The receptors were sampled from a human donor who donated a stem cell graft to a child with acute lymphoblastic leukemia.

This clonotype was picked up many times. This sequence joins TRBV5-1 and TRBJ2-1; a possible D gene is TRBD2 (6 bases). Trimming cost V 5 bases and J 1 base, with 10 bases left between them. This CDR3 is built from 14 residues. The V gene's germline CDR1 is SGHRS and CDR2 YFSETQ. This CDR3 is CASRSGTSYNEQFF. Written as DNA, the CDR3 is TGCGCCAGCAGATCTGGGACTTCCTACAATGAGCAGTTCTTC.

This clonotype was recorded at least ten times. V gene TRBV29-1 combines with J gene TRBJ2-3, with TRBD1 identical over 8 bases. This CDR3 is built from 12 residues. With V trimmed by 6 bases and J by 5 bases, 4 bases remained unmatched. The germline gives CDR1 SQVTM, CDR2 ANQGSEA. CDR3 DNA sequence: TGCAGCGTCTCGACAGGGGTAGATACGCAGTATTTT. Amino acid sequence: CSVSTGVDTQYF.

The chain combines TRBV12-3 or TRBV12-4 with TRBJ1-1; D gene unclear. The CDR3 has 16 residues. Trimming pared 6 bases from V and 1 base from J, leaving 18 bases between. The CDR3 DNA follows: TGTGCCAGCAGCTTATACGGACGGGGTAAGAACACTGAAGCTTTCTTT. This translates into CASSLYGRGKNTEAFF.

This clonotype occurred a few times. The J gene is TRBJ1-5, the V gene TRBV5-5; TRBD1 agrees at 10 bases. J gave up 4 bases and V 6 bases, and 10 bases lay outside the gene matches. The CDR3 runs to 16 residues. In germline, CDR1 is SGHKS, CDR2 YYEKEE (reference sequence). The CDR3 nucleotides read TGTGCCAGCACCAAGGGGACAGGGGTTGGAAATCAGCCCCAGCATTTT. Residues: CASTKGTGVGNQPQHF.

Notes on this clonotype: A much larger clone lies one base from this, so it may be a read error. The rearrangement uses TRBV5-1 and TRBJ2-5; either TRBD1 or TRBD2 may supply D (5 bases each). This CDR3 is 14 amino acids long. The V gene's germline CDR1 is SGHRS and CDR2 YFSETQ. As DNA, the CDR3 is TGCGCCAGCCGGAGGTCCGGGACGGAAGAGCCCCAGTACTTC. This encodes CASRRSGTEEPQYF.

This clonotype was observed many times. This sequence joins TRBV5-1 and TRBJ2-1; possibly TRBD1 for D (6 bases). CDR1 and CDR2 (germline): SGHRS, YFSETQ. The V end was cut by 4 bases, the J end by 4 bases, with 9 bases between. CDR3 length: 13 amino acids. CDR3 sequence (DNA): TGCGCCAGCAGCGTCACAGGGTACAATGAGCAGTTCTTC. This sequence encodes CASSVTGYNEQFF.